This TCR beta chain was captured in a study of chemoradiotherapy in HPV16-positive cancers. About the research overall: Functional T-cell assays on a couple of HPV16-positive patients' cells defined candidate HPV-specific clones and common TCR motifs. Study results and limitations: Candidate HPV-specific clones and E7-related TCR motifs grew in tumor during treatment. HPV-responsive T-cell expansion during chemoradiotherapy was linked to improved recurrence-free survival in HPV16-positive patients. Functional assays defining HPV-specific T cells used only a couple of HPV16-positive patients.

Regarding this clone: Its antigen is as yet unknown.

This table comes from immunoSEQ multiplex PCR, and its TCRdb copy is limited to in-frame clones, with some not included. The sample has 7,900 or so clones, over 75% seen once; the top ten hold 1.5% to 2%. Collection took place from a patient who underwent chemoradiotherapy. This clonotype was sampled from a human donor with HPV-associated anogenital cancer.

CDR3 bases: TGTGCCATCAGGGGCACCGGGACTAGCGTAGGAAACTACGAGCAGTACTTC. As protein: CAIRGTGTSVGNYEQYF. The chain joins TRBV10-3 to TRBJ2-7, with TRBD2 identical over 10 bases. Unmatched junction bases numbered 14, after V lost 6 bases and J lost 3 bases. CDR1 ENHRY and CDR2 SYGVKD come from the germline V gene. CDR3 length equals 17 residues.